This T cell receptor beta chain appears in the sequencing data of a study of shared clonotypes between healthy human individuals. Germline V gene data show CDR1 as LNHNV and CDR2 as YYDKDF (reference sequence). The CDR3 consists of 17 residues. V was clipped by 0 bases and J by 3 bases, with 15 bases between them. Terminally differentiated effector memory CD45RA+ cells were excluded from the naive CD8 cells, which were CD45RO-negative and positively selected for CCR7. TCRdb keeps only in-frame clones here, not all; method: immunoSEQ multiplex PCR. The table lists about 750,000 clones, around 93% of them singletons.

V usage is TRBV15 and J usage is TRBJ2-1; D perhaps matches TRBD1 (6 bases). This clonotype originated in a young man in good health. The source material was naive CD8+ T cells sorted from blood. Here the CDR3 DNA reads TGTGCCACCAGCAGAGACAGAACCGGGACAAACTACAATGAGCAGTTCTTC. Amino acid sequence: CATSRDRTGTNYNEQFF.